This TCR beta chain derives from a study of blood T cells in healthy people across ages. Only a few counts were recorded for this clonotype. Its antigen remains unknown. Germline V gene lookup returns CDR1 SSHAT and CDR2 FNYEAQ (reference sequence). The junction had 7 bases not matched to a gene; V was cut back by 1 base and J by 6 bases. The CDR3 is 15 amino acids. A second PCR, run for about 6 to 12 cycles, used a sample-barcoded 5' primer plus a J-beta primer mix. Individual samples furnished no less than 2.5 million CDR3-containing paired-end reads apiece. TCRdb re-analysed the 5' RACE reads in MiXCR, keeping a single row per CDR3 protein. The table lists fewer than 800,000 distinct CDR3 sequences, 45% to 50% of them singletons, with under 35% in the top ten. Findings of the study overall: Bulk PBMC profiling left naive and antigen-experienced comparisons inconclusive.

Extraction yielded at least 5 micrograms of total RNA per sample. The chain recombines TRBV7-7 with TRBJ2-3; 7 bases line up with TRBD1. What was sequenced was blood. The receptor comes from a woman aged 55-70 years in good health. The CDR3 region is CASSLGTGYADTQYF. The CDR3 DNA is TGTGCCAGCAGCTTAGGGACAGGTTATGCGGATACGCAGTATTTT.